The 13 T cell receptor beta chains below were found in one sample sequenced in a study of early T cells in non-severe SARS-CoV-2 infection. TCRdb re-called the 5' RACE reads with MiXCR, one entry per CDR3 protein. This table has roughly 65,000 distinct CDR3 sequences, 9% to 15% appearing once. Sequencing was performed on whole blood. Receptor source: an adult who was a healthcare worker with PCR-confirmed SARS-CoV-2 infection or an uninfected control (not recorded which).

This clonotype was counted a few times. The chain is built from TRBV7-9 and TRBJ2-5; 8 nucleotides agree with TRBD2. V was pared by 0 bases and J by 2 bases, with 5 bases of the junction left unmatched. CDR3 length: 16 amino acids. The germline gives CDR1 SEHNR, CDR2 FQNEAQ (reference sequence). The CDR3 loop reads CASSLANSGVQETQYF. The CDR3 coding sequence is TGTGCCAGCAGCTTAGCAAATAGCGGGGTTCAAGAGACCCAGTACTTC.

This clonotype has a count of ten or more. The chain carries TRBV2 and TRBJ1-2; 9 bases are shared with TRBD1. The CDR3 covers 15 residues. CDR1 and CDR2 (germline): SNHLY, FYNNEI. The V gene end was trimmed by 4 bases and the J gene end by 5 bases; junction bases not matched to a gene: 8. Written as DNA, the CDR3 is TGTGCCAGCAGTGCCGTCCGGGACAGGGCTTATGGCTACACCTTC. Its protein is CASSAVRDRAYGYTF.

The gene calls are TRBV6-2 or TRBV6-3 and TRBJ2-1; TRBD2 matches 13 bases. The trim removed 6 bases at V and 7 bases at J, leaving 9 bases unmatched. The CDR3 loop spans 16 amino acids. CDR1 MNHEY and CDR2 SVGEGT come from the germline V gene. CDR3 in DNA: TGTGCCAGCAGGGAATACGGGACTAGCGGGGCAAATGAGCAGTTCTTC. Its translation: CASREYGTSGANEQFF.

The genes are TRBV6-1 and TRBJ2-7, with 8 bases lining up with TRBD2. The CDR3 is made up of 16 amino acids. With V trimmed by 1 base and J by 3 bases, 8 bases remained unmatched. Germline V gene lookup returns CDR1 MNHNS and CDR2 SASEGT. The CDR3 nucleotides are TGTGCCAGCAGTGAAGGAGTGGTGCTAGCGGGCTACGAGCAGTACTTC. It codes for CASSEGVVLAGYEQYF.

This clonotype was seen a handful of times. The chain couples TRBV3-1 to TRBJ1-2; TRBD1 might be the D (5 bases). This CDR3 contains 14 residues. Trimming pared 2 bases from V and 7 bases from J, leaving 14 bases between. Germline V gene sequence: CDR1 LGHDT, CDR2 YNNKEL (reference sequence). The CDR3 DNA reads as TGTGCCAGCAGCCAAACCTCGAAGAGGGGTGGCTACACCTTC. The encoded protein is CASSQTSKRGGYTF.

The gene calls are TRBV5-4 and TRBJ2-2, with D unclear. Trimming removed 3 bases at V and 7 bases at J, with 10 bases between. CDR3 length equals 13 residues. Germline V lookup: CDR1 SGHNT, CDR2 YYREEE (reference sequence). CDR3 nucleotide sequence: TGTGCCAGCAGCTCGCCACAGTACGGGGAGCTGTTTTTT. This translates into CASSSPQYGELFF. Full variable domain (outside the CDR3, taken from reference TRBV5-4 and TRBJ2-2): ETGVTQSPTHLIKTRGQQVTLRCSSQSGHNTVSWYQQALGQGPQFIFQYYREEENGRGNFPPRFSGLQFPNYSSELNVNALELDDSALYLCASSSPQYGELFFGEGSRLTVL.

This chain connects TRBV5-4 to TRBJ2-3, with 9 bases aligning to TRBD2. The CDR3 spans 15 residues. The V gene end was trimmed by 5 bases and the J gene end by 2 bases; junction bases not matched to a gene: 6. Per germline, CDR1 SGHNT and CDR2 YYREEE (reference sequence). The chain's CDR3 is CASRAGTSFTDTQYF. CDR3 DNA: TGTGCCAGCAGGGCCGGGACTAGCTTCACAGATACGCAGTATTTT.

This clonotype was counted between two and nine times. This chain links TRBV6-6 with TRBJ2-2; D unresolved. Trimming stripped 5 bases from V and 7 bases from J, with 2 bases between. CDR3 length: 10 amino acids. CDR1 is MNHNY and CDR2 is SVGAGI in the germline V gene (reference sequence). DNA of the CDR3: TGTGCCAGCAGTATCGGGGAGCTGTTTTTT. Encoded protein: CASSIGELFF.

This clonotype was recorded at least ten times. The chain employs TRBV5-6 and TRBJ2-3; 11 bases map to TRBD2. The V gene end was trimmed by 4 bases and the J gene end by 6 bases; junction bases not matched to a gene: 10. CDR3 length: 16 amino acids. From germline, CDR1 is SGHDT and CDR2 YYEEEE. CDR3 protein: CASSPTSSGGWDTQYF. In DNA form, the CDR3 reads TGTGCCAGCAGCCCCACCTCTAGCGGGGGGTGGGATACGCAGTATTTT.

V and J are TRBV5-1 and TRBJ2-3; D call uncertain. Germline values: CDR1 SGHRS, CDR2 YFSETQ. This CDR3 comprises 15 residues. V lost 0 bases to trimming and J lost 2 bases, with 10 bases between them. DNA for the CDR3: TGCGCCAGCAGCTTGGCCCCAGAACCCACAGATACGCAGTATTTT. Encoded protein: CASSLAPEPTDTQYF.

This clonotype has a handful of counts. The CDR3 here is CASSLASGTEYGYTF. The CDR3 DNA reads as TGTGCCAGCAGCTTAGCCTCCGGGACAGAGTATGGCTACACCTTC. The chain joins TRBV7-8 to TRBJ1-2; TRBD1 agrees at 7 bases. CDR3 length: 15 amino acids. V gave up 0 bases and J gave up 5 bases; unmatched junction bases: 6. CDR1 is SGHVS and CDR2 is FQNEAQ in the germline V gene.

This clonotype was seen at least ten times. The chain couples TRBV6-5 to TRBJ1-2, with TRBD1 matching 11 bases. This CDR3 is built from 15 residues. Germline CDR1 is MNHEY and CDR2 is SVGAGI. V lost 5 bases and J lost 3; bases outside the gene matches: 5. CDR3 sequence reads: CASSTGQGGHYGYTF. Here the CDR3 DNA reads TGTGCCAGCAGTACGGGACAGGGGGGTCACTATGGCTACACCTTC.

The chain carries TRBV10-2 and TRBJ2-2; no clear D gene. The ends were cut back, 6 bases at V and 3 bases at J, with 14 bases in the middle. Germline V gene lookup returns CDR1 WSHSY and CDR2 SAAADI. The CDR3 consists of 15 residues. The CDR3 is CASRPRTGYTGELFF. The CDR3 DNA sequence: TGCGCCAGCAGACCCCGGACCGGGTACACCGGGGAGCTGTTTTTT.